The source of this TCR beta chain is a study of CD8 T cells in Susac syndrome. About the research overall: The sequenced Susac syndrome patients included more than five who had clinically active disease and roughly 8 who were in remission.

Notes on this clonotype: Its antigen is undetermined.

A quantity of about 0.45 to 1 ug RNA underwent reverse transcription using random hexamers. TCRdb itself ran the immunoSEQ multiplex PCR reads through MiXCR, one entry per CDR3 protein. The sample carries around 150,000 distinct CDR3 sequences, roughly 94% recorded once. Whole-study results and caveats: The CD4+ T cell repertoires of Susac syndrome were found to show no clonal expansion.

CD8+ and CD4+ T cells from blood underwent TCR beta sequencing. Trimming removed 5 bases from V and 2 bases from J; junction bases left unmatched: 7. The CDR3 spans 15 residues. The germline gives CDR1 SGHDT, CDR2 YYEEEE. Sequencing used CD4+ T cells from PBMCs. The V call is TRBV5-6, the J call TRBJ2-1, with 7 bases aligning to TRBD1. This receptor was obtained from a human donor with Susac syndrome. Here the CDR3 DNA reads TGTGCCAGCAGACCCGCCGGGACAGCCTACAATGAGCAGTTCTTC. It is translated as CASRPAGTAYNEQFF.